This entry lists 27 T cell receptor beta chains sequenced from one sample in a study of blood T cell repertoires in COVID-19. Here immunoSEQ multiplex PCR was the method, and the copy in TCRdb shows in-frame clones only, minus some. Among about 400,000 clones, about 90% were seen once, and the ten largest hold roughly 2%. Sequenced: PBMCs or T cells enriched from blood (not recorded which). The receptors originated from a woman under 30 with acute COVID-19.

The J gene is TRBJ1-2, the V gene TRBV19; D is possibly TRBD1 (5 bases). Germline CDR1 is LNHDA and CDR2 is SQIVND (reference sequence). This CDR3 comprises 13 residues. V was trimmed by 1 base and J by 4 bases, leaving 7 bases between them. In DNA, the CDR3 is TGTGCCAGTAGTATAGGTGGGGCCTATGGCTACACCTTC. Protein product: CASSIGGAYGYTF.

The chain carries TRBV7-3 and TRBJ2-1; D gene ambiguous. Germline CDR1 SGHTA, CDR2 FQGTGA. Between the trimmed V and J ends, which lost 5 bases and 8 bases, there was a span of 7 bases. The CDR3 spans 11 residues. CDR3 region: CASSQSDEQFF. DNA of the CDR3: TGTGCCAGCAGCCAAAGCGATGAGCAGTTCTTC.

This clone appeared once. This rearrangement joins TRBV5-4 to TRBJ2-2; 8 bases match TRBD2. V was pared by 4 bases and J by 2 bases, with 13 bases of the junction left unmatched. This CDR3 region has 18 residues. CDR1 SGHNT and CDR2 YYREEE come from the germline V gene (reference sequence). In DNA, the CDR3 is TGTGCCAGCAGCCCCGGCGGTCCGGGAGGGACAAACACCGGGGAGCTGTTTTTT. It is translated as CASSPGGPGGTNTGELFF.

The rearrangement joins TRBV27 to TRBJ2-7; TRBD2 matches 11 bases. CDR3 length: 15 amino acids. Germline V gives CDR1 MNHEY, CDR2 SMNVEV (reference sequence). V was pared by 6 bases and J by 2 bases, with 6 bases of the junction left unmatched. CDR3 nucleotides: TGTGCCAGCAGCCCTCGACTAGCGGGACCCTACGAGCAGTACTTC. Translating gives CASSPRLAGPYEQYF.

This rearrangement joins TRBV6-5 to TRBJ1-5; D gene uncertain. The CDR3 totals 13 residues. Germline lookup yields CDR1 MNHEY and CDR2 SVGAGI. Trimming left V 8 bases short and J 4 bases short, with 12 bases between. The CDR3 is CASRPTVNQPQHF. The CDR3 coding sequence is TGTGCCAGCCGTCCGACTGTTAATCAGCCCCAGCATTTT.

The CDR3 loop reads CATSRDPDNEQFF. In nucleotides, the CDR3 is TGTGCCACCAGCAGAGATCCAGACAATGAGCAGTTCTTC. The V gene is TRBV15, the J gene TRBJ2-1; D ambiguous. This CDR3 comprises 13 residues. Germline V gene lookup returns CDR1 LNHNV and CDR2 YYDKDF (reference sequence). V lost 0 bases and J 5 bases, leaving 5 bases between the germline ends. Using reference TRBV15 and TRBJ2-1 for the parts outside the CDR3, the full variable domain is DAMVIQNPRYQVTQFGKPVTLSCSQTLNHNVMYWYQQKSSQAPKLLFHYYDKDFNNEADTPDNFQSRRPNTSFCFLDIRSPGLGDTAMYLCATSRDPDNEQFFGPGTRLTVL.

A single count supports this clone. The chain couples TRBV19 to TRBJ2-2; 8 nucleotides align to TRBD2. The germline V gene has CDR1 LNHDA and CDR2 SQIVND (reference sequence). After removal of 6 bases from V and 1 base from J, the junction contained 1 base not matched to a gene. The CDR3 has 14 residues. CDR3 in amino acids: CASRTSGNTGELFF. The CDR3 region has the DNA TGTGCCAGTAGAACTAGCGGGAACACCGGGGAGCTGTTTTTT.

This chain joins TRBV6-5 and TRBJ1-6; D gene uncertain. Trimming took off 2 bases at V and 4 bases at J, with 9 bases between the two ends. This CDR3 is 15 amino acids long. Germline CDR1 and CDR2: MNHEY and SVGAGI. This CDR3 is CASSYEANYNSPLHF. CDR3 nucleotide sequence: TGTGCCAGCAGTTACGAAGCAAATTATAATTCACCCCTCCACTTT.

The CDR3 DNA reads TGTGCCAGCAGCCAAGGACAGAACTATGGCTACACCTTC. Protein sequence: CASSQGQNYGYTF. The chain combines TRBV14 with TRBJ1-2, with D perhaps matching TRBD1 (5 bases). The germline V gene encodes CDR1 SGHDN and CDR2 FVKESK. V dropped 1 base and J dropped 2 bases, with 5 bases sitting between them. The CDR3 totals 13 residues.

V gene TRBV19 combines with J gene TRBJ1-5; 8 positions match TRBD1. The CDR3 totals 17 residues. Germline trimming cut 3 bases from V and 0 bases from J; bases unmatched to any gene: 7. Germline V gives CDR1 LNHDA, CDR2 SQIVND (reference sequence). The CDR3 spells CASSIFGQGISNQPQHF. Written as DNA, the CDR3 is TGTGCCAGTAGTATTTTCGGACAGGGCATTAGCAATCAGCCCCAGCATTTT.

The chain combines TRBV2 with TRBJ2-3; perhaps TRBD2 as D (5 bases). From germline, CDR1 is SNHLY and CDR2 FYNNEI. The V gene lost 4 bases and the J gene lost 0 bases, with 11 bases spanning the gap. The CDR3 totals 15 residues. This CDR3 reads CASSVRLASTDTQYF. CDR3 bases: TGTGCCAGCAGTGTCCGGCTAGCTAGCACAGATACGCAGTATTTT.

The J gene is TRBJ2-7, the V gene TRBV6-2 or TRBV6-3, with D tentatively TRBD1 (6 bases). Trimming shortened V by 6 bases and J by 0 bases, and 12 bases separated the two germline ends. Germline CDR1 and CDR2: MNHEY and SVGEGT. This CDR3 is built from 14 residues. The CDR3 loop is CASSRDTNSYEQYF. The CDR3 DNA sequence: TGTGCCAGCAGCCGGGACACCAACTCCTACGAGCAGTACTTC.

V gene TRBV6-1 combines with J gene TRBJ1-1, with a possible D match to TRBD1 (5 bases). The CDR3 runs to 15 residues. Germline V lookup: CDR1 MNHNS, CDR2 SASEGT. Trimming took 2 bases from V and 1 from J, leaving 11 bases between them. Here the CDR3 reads CASSERDRPNTEAFF. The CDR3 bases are TGTGCCAGCAGTGAACGTGACAGACCGAACACTGAAGCTTTCTTT.

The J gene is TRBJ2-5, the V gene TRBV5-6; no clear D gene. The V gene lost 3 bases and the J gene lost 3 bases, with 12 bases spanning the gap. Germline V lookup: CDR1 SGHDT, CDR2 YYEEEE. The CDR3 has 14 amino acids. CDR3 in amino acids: CASSSLEMKETQYF. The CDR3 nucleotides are TGTGCCAGCAGCTCTCTAGAAATGAAAGAGACCCAGTACTTC.

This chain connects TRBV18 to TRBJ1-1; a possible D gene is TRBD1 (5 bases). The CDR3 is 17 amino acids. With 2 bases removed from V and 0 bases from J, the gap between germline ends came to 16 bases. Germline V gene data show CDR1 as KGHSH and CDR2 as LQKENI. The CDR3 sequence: CASSPRSTASMNTEAFF. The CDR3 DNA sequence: TGTGCCAGCTCACCAAGGTCGACAGCTTCCATGAACACTGAAGCTTTCTTT.

This chain's CDR3 is CASSFDRLNTGELFF. CDR3 coding DNA: TGTGCCAGCAGTTTCGACAGGTTAAACACCGGGGAGCTGTTTTTT. The chain joins TRBV28 to TRBJ2-2; a possible D gene is TRBD1 (6 bases). V shed 3 bases and J shed 2 bases, with 10 bases lying between them. Germline CDR1 reads MDHEN; CDR2 reads SYDVKM. The CDR3 consists of 15 residues. Complete variable domain (other parts from reference TRBV28 and TRBJ2-2): DVKVTQSSRYLVKRTGEKVFLECVQDMDHENMFWYRQDPGLGLRLIYFSYDVKMKEKGDIPEGYSVSREKKERFSLILESASTNQTSMYLCASSFDRLNTGELFFGEGSRLTVL.

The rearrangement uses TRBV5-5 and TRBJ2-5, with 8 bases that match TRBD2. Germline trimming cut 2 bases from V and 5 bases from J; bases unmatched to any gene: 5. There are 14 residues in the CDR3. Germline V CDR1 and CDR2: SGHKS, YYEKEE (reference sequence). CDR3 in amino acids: CASSFLSGTETQYF. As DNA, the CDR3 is TGTGCCAGCAGCTTCCTTAGCGGGACGGAGACCCAGTACTTC.

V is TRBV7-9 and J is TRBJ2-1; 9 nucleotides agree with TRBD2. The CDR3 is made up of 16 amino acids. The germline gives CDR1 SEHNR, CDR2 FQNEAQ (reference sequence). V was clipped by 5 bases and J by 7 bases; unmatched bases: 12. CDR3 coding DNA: TGTGCCAGCAGCCCCGCCGCGGGAGGGCCTCTAAATGAGCAGTTCTTC. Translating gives CASSPAAGGPLNEQFF.

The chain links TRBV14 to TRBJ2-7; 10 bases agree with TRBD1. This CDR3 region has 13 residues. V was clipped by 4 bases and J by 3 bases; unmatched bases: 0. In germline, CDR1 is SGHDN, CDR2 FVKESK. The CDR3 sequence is CASSRDRGYEQYF. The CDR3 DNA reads TGTGCCAGCAGCCGGGACAGGGGCTACGAGCAGTACTTC.

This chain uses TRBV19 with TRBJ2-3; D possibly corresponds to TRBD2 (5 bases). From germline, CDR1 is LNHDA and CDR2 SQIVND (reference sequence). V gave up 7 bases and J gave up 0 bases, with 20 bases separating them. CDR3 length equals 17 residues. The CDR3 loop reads CASKGPSWGESTDTQYF. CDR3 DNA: TGTGCCAGTAAGGGCCCCAGCTGGGGAGAGAGCACAGATACGCAGTATTTT.

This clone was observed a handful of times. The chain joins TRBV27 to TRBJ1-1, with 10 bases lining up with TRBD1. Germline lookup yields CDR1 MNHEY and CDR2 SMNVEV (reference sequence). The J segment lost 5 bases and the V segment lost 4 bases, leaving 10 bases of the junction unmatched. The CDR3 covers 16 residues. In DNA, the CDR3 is TGTGCCAGCAGTTCGCCGTTCGACAGGGGGCTGACTGAAGCTTTCTTT. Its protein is CASSSPFDRGLTEAFF.

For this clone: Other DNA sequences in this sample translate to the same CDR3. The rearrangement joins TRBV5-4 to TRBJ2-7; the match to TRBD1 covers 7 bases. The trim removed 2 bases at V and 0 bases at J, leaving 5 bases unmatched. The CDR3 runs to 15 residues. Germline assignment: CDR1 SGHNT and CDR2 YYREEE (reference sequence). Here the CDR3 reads CASSLGRDSSYEQYF. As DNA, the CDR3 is TGTGCCAGCAGCTTAGGCCGGGACAGCTCCTACGAGCAGTACTTC.

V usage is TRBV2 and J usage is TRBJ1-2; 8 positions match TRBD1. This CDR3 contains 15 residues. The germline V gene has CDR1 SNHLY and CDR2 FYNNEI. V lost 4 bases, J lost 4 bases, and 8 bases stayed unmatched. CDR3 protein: CASSGPDREAYGYTF. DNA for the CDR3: TGTGCCAGCAGTGGACCGGACAGGGAGGCCTATGGCTACACCTTC.

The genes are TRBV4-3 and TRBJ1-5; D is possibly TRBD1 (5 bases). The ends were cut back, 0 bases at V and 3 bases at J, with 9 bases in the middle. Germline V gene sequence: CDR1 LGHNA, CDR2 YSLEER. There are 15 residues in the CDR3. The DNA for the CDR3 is TGCGCCAGCAGCCAAGACGGAGGGGACAATCAGCCCCAGCATTTT. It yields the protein CASSQDGGDNQPQHF.

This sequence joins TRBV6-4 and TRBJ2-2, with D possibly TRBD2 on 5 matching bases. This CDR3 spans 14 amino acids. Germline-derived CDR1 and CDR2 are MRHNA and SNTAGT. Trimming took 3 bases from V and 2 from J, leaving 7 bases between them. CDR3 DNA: TGTGCCAGCAGTGAGGCTAGCAACACCGGGGAGCTGTTTTTT. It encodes CASSEASNTGELFF.

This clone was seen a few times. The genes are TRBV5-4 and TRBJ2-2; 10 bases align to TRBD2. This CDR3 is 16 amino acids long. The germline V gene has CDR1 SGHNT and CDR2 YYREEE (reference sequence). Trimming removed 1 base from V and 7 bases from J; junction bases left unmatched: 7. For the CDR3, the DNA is TGTGCCAGCAGCTTGTGGTCAGCGGGGGGGGTCGGGGAGCTGTTTTTT. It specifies CASSLWSAGGVGELFF.

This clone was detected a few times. The CDR3 loop is CASSSPTRGRVQTQYF. The CDR3 DNA reads as TGTGCCAGCAGTTCCCCCACTCGGGGGAGGGTGCAGACCCAGTACTTC. The chain combines TRBV28 with TRBJ2-5, with 7 positions matching TRBD2. This CDR3 comprises 16 residues. The junction had 14 bases not matched to a gene; V was cut back by 4 bases and J by 6 bases. The germline CDR1 and CDR2 sequences are MDHEN and SYDVKM.